These 15 T cell receptor beta chains originate from one sample sequenced in a study of shared clonotypes between healthy human individuals. Generated by immunoSEQ multiplex PCR, the TCRdb table keeps only in-frame clones and is missing some. The sample shows about 1 million clones, around 74% of them seen only once. The sequenced material came from memory CD4+ T cells sorted from blood. Subset here: CD45RA-negative fraction. The receptor source for this set is a man aged 18 to 35 in good health.

J is TRBJ1-2 and V is TRBV4-2, with no clear D. The length of the CDR3 is 16 residues. Germline assignment: CDR1 LGHNA and CDR2 YNFKEQ. V lost 0 bases, J lost 6 bases, and 17 bases lay in between. CDR3 DNA sequence: TGTGCCAGCAGCCAAGAGTGGACCCAGGCCGCCAATGGCTACACCTTC. It translates to CASSQEWTQAANGYTF.

The CDR3 region has the DNA TGCGCCAGCAGCGCGGACGGAGCTGGAAACACCATATATTTT. Amino acid sequence: CASSADGAGNTIYF. The chain has TRBV5-1 and TRBJ1-3; the D is unclear. Germline CDR1 and CDR2: SGHRS and YFSETQ. V was pared by 4 bases and J by 2 bases, with 10 bases between. There are 14 residues in the CDR3.

V is TRBV5-1 and J is TRBJ1-2; 8 nucleotides match TRBD1. After removal of 4 bases from V and 7 bases from J, the junction contained 9 bases not matched to a gene. This CDR3 region has 14 residues. From germline, CDR1 is SGHRS and CDR2 YFSETQ. CDR3 DNA sequence: TGCGCCAGCAGCCAAGGACAGGGATCGGGTGGCTACACCTTC. Encoded protein: CASSQGQGSGGYTF.

The chain links TRBV5-5 to TRBJ2-7; 13 positions match TRBD2. V shed 1 base, J shed 3 bases, and the junction held 4 bases outside the gene matches. CDR3 length: 16 amino acids. Germline V gene data show CDR1 as SGHKS and CDR2 as YYEKEE (reference sequence). CDR3 amino acids: CASSLTGTSGNYEQYF. Here the CDR3 DNA reads TGTGCCAGCAGCTTGACAGGGACTAGCGGGAACTACGAGCAGTACTTC.

The rearrangement joins TRBV29-1 to TRBJ1-1; unclear D gene. The CDR3 has 12 amino acids. Trimming removed 4 bases at V and 0 bases at J, with 6 bases between. In germline, CDR1 is SQVTM, CDR2 ANQGSEA. Here the CDR3 DNA reads TGCAGCGTTGTGGGCATGAACACTGAAGCTTTCTTT. This encodes CSVVGMNTEAFF.

The chain has TRBV30 and TRBJ1-6, with D maybe TRBD1 (5 bases). This CDR3 has 13 amino acids. The ends were cut back, 2 bases at V and 5 bases at J, with 7 bases in the middle. The V gene's germline CDR1 is GTSNPN and CDR2 SVGIG (reference sequence). CDR3 amino acids: CAWSQGHNSPLHF. As DNA, the CDR3 is TGTGCCTGGAGTCAGGGTCATAATTCACCCCTCCACTTT.

The chain joins TRBV5-1 to TRBJ1-1, with 9 nucleotides matching TRBD1. Germline V gives CDR1 SGHRS, CDR2 YFSETQ. Germline trimming cut 7 bases from V and 5 bases from J; bases unmatched to any gene: 9. The CDR3 sequence is 14 residues long. In nucleotides, the CDR3 is TGCGCCAGCGGCGTTACAGGGGGCGTTACTGAAGCTTTCTTT. Protein sequence: CASGVTGGVTEAFF. The whole variable domain, remainder taken from reference TRBV5-1 and TRBJ1-1, is KAGVTQTPRYLIKTRGQQVTLSCSPISGHRSVSWYQQTPGQGLQFLFEYFSETQRNKGNFPGRFSGRQFSNSRSEMNVSTLELGDSALYLCASGVTGGVTEAFFGQGTRLTVV.

The V gene is TRBV5-1, the J gene TRBJ2-7; no firm D call. The V gene lost 0 bases and the J gene lost 3 bases, with 4 bases spanning the gap. CDR1 and CDR2 from the germline V gene are SGHRS and YFSETQ. This CDR3 is 12 amino acids long. DNA of the CDR3: TGCGCCAGCAGCTTGGACAACTACGAGCAGTACTTC. It is translated as CASSLDNYEQYF.

This chain joins TRBV7-9 and TRBJ2-7, with 13 positions matching TRBD2. The CDR3 is 15 residues long. The V segment lost 5 bases and the J segment 2 bases; nucleotides outside the gene matches: 3. Per germline, CDR1 SEHNR and CDR2 FQNEAQ (reference sequence). The CDR3 is CASSAGLAGAYEQYF. The CDR3 nucleotides are TGTGCCAGCAGCGCCGGACTAGCGGGGGCCTACGAGCAGTACTTC.

The V gene is TRBV28, the J gene TRBJ2-7; TRBD2 matches 9 bases. The ends lost 7 bases at V and 4 bases at J; junction bases unmatched: 8. Germline loops: CDR1 MDHEN, CDR2 SYDVKM. The CDR3 covers 14 residues. As DNA, the CDR3 is TGTGCCAGCATGAGGAGCGGGGGGCGGTACGAGCAGTACTTC. It encodes CASMRSGGRYEQYF. Filled out from reference TRBV28 and TRBJ2-7, the complete variable domain reads DVKVTQSSRYLVKRTGEKVFLECVQDMDHENMFWYRQDPGLGLRLIYFSYDVKMKEKGDIPEGYSVSREKKERFSLILESASTNQTSMYLCASMRSGGRYEQYFGPGTRLTVT.

This chain joins TRBV7-8 and TRBJ2-7, with 11 bases fitting TRBD2. The V gene end was trimmed by 0 bases and the J gene end by 0 bases; junction bases not matched to a gene: 4. This CDR3 has 17 residues. CDR1 and CDR2 (germline): SGHVS, FQNEAQ. CDR3 protein: CASSLASGGAFSYEQYF. The CDR3 nucleotides read TGTGCCAGCAGCTTAGCTAGCGGGGGGGCCTTCTCCTACGAGCAGTACTTC.

The rearrangement joins TRBV7-6 to TRBJ2-2, with 8 bases lining up with TRBD1. The CDR3 extends over 15 amino acids. Germline V CDR1 and CDR2: SGHVS, FNYEAQ. J was trimmed by 8 bases and V by 0 bases; bases with no gene match: 5. In DNA, the CDR3 is TGTGCCAGCAGCTTAGCGCCAGGGGGCGTGGGGGAGCTGTTTTTT. Its protein product is CASSLAPGGVGELFF.

V and J are TRBV7-9 and TRBJ1-6, with 9 bases identical to TRBD1. The CDR3 length is 16 residues. Germline CDR1 is SEHNR and CDR2 is FQNEAQ (reference sequence). Trimming at V came to 4 bases and at J to 4 bases, leaving 5 bases not matched to a gene. The CDR3 region is CASSSRDREYNSPLHF. The CDR3 DNA is TGTGCCAGCAGCTCACGGGACAGGGAATATAATTCACCCCTCCACTTT.

The chain carries TRBV7-9 and TRBJ2-3; D is unresolved. The V end lost 3 bases, the J end lost 4 bases, and 5 bases lay between the germline ends. The CDR3 covers 12 residues. From germline, CDR1 is SEHNR and CDR2 FQNEAQ (reference sequence). Here the CDR3 reads CASSFVADTQYF. DNA for the CDR3: TGTGCCAGCAGCTTTGTGGCAGATACGCAGTATTTT.

V and J are TRBV5-6 and TRBJ2-1; the D gene is possibly TRBD1 (6 bases). Trimming left V 4 bases short and J 6 bases short, with 17 bases between. Germline CDR1 reads SGHDT; CDR2 reads YYEEEE. This CDR3 contains 15 residues. For the CDR3, the DNA is TGTGCCAGCAGCATGACCAACCAGGGGCTCAATGAGCAGTTCTTC. Protein sequence: CASSMTNQGLNEQFF.